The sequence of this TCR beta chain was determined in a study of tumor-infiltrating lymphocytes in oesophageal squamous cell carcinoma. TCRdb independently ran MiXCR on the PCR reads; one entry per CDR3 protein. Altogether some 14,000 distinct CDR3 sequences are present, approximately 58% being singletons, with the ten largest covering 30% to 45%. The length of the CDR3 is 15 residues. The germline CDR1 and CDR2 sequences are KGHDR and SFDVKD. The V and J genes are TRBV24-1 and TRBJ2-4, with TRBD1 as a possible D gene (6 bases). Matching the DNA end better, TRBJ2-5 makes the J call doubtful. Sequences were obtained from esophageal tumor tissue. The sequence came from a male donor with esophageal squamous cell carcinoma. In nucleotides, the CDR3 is TGTGCCACCAGTGATTTCGTCAGGGGCACAGAGACCCAGTACTTC. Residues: CATSDFVRGTETQYF.